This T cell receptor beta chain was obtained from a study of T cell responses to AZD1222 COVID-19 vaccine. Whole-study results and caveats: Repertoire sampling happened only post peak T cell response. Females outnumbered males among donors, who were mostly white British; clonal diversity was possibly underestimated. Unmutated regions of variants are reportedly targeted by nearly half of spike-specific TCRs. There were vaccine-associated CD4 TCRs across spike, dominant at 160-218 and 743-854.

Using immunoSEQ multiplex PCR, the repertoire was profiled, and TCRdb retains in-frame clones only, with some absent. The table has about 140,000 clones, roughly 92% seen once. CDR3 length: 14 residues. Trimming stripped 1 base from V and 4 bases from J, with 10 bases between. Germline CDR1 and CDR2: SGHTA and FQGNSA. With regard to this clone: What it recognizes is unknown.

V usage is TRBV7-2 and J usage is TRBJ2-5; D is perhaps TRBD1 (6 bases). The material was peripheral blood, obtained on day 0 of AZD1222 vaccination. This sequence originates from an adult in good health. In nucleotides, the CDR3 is TGTGCCAGCAGCTTAGAACTAGGGGGAGAGACCCAGTACTTC. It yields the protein CASSLELGGETQYF.